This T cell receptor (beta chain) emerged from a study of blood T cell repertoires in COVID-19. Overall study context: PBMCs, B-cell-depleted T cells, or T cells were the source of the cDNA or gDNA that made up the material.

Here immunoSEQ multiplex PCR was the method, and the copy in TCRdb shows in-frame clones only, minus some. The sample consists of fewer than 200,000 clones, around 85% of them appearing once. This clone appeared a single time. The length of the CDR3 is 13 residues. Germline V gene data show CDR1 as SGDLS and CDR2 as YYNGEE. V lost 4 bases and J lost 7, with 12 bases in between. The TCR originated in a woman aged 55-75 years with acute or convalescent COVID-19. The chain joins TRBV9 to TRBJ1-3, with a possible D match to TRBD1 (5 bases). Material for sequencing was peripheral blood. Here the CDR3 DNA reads TGTGCCAGCAGCCCCCAGGGTCGGAACACCATATATTTT. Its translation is CASSPQGRNTIYF.